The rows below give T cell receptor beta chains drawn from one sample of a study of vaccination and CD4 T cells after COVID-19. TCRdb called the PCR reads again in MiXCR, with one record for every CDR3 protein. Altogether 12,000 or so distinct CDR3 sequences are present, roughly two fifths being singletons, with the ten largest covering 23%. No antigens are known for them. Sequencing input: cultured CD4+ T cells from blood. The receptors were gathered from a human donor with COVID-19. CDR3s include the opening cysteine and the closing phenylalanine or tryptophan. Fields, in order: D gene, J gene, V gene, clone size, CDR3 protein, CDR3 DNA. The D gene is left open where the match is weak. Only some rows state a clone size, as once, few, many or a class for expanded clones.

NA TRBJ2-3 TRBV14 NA CASRQAGTDTQYF TGTGCCAGCCGCCAAGCCGGCACAGATACGCAGTATTTT
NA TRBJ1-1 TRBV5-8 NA CASSLYREGPRTTEAFF TGTGCCAGCAGCTTGTACAGGGAGGGCCCAAGGACAACTGAAGCTTTCTTT
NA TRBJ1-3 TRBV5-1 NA CASSLEGGSGNTIYF TGCGCCAGCAGCTTGGAGGGGGGCTCTGGAAACACCATATATTTT
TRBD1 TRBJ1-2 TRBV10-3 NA CAISEPDRGDFGYTF TGTGCCATCAGTGAGCCAGACAGGGGGGATTTTGGCTACACCTTC
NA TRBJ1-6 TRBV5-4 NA CASSLDGSLNSPLHF TGTGCCAGCAGCCTTGACGGGAGTCTTAATTCACCCCTCCACTTT
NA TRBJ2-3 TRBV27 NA CASSPTTDTQYF TGTGCCAGCAGTCCCACCACAGATACGCAGTATTTT
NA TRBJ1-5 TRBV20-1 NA CSASPGESFNQPQHF TGCAGTGCTAGTCCGGGGGAAAGCTTCAATCAGCCCCAGCATTTT
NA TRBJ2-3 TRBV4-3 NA CASSQEGVADTQYF TGCGCCAGCAGCCAAGAAGGGGTGGCAGATACGCAGTATTTT
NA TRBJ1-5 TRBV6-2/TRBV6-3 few CASSYSSTAHNQPQHF TGTGCCAGCAGTTACTCGTCGACAGCACACAATCAGCCCCAGCATTTT
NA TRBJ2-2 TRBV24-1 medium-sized CATSDLYDTGELFF TGTGCCACCAGTGATTTATATGATACCGGGGAGCTGTTTTTT
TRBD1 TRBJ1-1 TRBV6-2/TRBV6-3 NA CASSIPGQRNTEAFF TGTGCCAGCAGTATCCCGGGACAGCGGAACACTGAAGCTTTCTTT
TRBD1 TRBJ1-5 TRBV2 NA CASSVDRDQPQHF TGTGCCAGCAGTGTGGACAGGGATCAGCCCCAGCATTTT
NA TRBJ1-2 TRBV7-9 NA CASSLSGTKNGYTF TGTGCCAGCAGCTTAAGCGGGACAAAAAATGGCTACACCTTC
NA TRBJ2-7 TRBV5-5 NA CASSGGTYEQYF TGTGCCAGCAGCGGGGGCACCTACGAGCAGTACTTC
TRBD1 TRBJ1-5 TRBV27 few CASRTTGYNQPQHF TGTGCCAGCAGGACGACAGGGTACAATCAGCCCCAGCATTTT
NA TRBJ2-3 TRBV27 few CASMRDPGPDTQYF TGTGCCAGCATGCGGGATCCGGGCCCAGATACGCAGTATTTT
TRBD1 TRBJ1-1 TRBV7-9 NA CASSPDRGDVTEAFF TGTGCCAGCAGCCCGGACAGGGGTGATGTTACTGAAGCTTTCTTT
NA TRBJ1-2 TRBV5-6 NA CASSLSQQGYGYTF TGTGCCAGCAGCTTGTCCCAGCAGGGCTATGGCTACACCTTC
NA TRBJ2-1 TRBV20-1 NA CSARGLPISYNEQFF TGCAGTGCGAGGGGACTGCCAATTTCCTACAATGAGCAGTTCTTC
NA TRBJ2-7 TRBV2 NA CASSETGYEQYF TGTGCCAGCAGTGAGACCGGTTACGAGCAGTACTTC
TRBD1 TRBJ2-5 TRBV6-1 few CASTTGGLETQYF TGTGCCAGCACCACAGGGGGCCTGGAGACCCAGTACTTC
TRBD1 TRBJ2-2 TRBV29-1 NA CSVEVSGTGFIGELFF TGCAGCGTTGAAGTGTCCGGGACAGGGTTTATCGGGGAGCTGTTTTTT
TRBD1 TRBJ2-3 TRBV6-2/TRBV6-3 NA CASSLGQVVGADTQYF TGTGCCAGCAGTCTGGGACAGGTCGTAGGAGCAGATACGCAGTATTTT
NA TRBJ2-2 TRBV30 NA CAWRGIKNTGELFF TGTGCCTGGAGGGGGATCAAGAACACCGGGGAGCTGTTTTTT
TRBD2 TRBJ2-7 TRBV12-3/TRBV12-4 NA CASSFGGAIFEQYF TGTGCCAGCAGTTTCGGGGGGGCCATTTTCGAGCAGTACTTC
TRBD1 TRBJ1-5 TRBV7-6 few CASSLAGQGQPQHF TGTGCCAGCAGCTTAGCGGGACAGGGTCAGCCCCAGCATTTT
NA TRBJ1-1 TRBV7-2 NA CASSSRGGRTEAFF TGTGCCAGCAGCTCCCGGGGAGGGCGGACTGAAGCTTTCTTT
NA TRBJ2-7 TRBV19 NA CASNSGGNDYEQYF TGTGCCAGTAACTCAGGGGGGAATGACTACGAGCAGTACTTC
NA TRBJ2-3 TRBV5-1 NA CASSSGYSTDTQYF TGCGCCAGCAGCTCGGGCTATAGCACAGATACGCAGTATTTT
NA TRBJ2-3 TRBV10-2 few CAAGTDTQYF TGCGCCGCGGGGACGGATACGCAGTATTTT
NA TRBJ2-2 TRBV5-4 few CASSFQGMGGELFF TGTGCCAGCAGCTTTCAGGGGATGGGCGGGGAGCTGTTTTTT
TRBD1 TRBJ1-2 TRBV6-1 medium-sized CASREEGQGIRGYTF TGTGCCAGCAGGGAGGAGGGACAGGGAATTCGTGGCTACACCTTC
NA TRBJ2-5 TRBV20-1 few CSASRGAGGGQETQYF TGCAGTGCTAGCCGGGGGGCTGGAGGGGGACAAGAGACCCAGTACTTC
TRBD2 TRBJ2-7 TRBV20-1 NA CSAWTSGDPYEQYF TGCAGTGCCTGGACTAGCGGGGACCCCTACGAGCAGTACTTC
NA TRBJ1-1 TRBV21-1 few CASSNRTPNTEAFF TGTGCCAGCAGCAACCGGACACCGAACACTGAAGCTTTCTTT
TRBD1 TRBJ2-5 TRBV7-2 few CASSPRSSGTGVETQYF TGTGCCAGCAGCCCGCGTAGCTCCGGGACAGGGGTAGAGACCCAGTACTTC
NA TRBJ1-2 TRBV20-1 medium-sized CSARDGGYTF TGCAGTGCTAGAGATGGGGGCTACACCTTC
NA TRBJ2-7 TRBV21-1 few CASSLPYRGRYEQYF TGTGCCAGCAGCCTCCCCTACAGGGGGCGGTACGAGCAGTACTTC
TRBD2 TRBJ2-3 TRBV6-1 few CASSPPRRGVTDTQYF TGTGCCAGCAGCCCCCCTAGGCGGGGGGTCACAGATACGCAGTATTTT
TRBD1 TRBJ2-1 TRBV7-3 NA CASSQGDTGYNEQFF TGTGCCAGCAGCCAGGGGGACACCGGCTACAATGAGCAGTTCTTC
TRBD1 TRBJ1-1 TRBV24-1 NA CATSDRDSGEAFF TGTGCCACCAGTGACCGGGACAGTGGTGAAGCTTTCTTT